Presented here are 4 T cell receptor beta chains from one specimen sequenced in a study of a mutant IDH1 vaccine in newly diagnosed glioma. The sample's time point: week 5, during vaccination. Every vaccination contained 300 ug of the mutant IDH1 20-mer peptide and was paired with topical imiquimod. The table came from immunoSEQ multiplex PCR; TCRdb's copy has only in-frame clones and leaves some out. The repertoire has about 37,000 clones, about 86% of them found once; the top ten carry more than 20%. Antigen specificity for these receptors is unknown. The sequencing here drew on PBMCs, taken from a glioma patient whose treatment included an IDH1 peptide vaccine. The receptors come from a man aged 25 to 40 with glioma.

This rearrangement joins TRBV6-1 to TRBJ1-1, with TRBD1 matching over 11 bases. There are 17 residues in the CDR3. V shed 2 bases and J 4 bases; nucleotides not matched to a gene: 9. Germline-derived CDR1 and CDR2 are MNHNS and SASEGT. In nucleotides, the CDR3 is TGTGCCAGCAGTGAATACCTGTGGACAGGGGGCCGCACTGAAGCTTTCTTT. Residues: CASSEYLWTGGRTEAFF.

The chain has TRBV6-5 and TRBJ1-1; D is unresolved. CDR1 and CDR2 from the germline V gene are MNHEY and SVGAGI. Trimming cost V 7 bases and J 0 bases, with 9 bases left between them. CDR3 length: 13 residues. CDR3 coding DNA: TGTGCCAGCAAGTTCGGGATGAACACTGAAGCTTTCTTT. Its translation is CASKFGMNTEAFF.

The gene calls are TRBV2 and TRBJ2-2, with D perhaps TRBD1 or TRBD2 (5 bases each). Trimming stripped 4 bases from V and 4 bases from J, with 7 bases between. The length of the CDR3 is 13 residues. Germline CDR1 SNHLY, CDR2 FYNNEI. The CDR3 DNA reads TGTGCCAGCAGTGCGGGGACCACCGGGGAGCTGTTTTTT. The encoded protein is CASSAGTTGELFF.

The CDR3 coding sequence is TGCAGTGCTAGAGATCTCGACGAGCAGTACTTC. Its translation: CSARDLDEQYF. The rearrangement joins TRBV20-1 to TRBJ2-7; no definite D call. Germline V lookup: CDR1 DFQATT, CDR2 SNEGSKA (reference sequence). CDR3 length equals 11 residues. V was trimmed by 0 bases and J by 5 bases, leaving 5 bases between them.